Listed below are T cell receptor beta chains from one sample, sequenced in a study of technical replicates of blood from four donors. Clones were sequenced by immunoSEQ multiplex PCR, and TCRdb holds only the in-frame ones, with some missing. The sample has more than 60,000 clones, 90% to 95% seen once. The sequenced sample was T cells isolated from PBMCs. The receptors derive from a human donor in good health. Each CDR3 is given with its conserved first and last residue. The order of the fields is V gene, D gene, J gene, CDR3 DNA, CDR3 protein. D genes are given only for firm matches.

V: TRBV9
D: NA
J: TRBJ1-1
DNA: TGTGCCAGCAGCGGGAGGGGTGAAGCTTTCTTT
CDR3: CASSGRGEAFF

V: TRBV23-1
D: NA
J: TRBJ1-1
DNA: TGCGCCAGCAGTCAATCGCGCAGGGTGAACACTGAAGCTTTCTTT
CDR3: CASSQSRRVNTEAFF

V: TRBV4-3
D: TRBD2
J: TRBJ2-5
DNA: TGCGCCAGCAGCCAACAGCGACTAGCGGGAGGAGAGACCCAGTACTTC
CDR3: CASSQQRLAGGETQYF

V: TRBV30
D: NA
J: TRBJ2-5
DNA: TGTGCCTGGAGTTCCCCTCAAGAGACCCAGTACTTC
CDR3: CAWSSPQETQYF

V: TRBV14
D: NA
J: TRBJ2-7
DNA: TGTGCCAGCAGCCACAACGAGCAGTACTTC
CDR3: CASSHNEQYF

V: TRBV9
D: NA
J: TRBJ2-5
DNA: TGTGCCAGCAGCGTGGGGGGAGCCCAAGAGACCCAGTACTTC
CDR3: CASSVGGAQETQYF

V: TRBV5-6
D: TRBD1
J: TRBJ2-7
DNA: TGTGCCAGCAGAGTAATGACAGGGGGAGAGCAGTACTTC
CDR3: CASRVMTGGEQYF

V: TRBV27
D: TRBD1
J: TRBJ1-2
DNA: TGTGCCAGCAGTTTTTTGGGGACAGACCTTAACTATGGCTACACCTTC
CDR3: CASSFLGTDLNYGYTF

V: TRBV5-6
D: TRBD1
J: TRBJ1-1
DNA: TGTGCCAGCAGCCTGACAGGGACAAGGAACACTGAAGCTTTCTTT
CDR3: CASSLTGTRNTEAFF

V: TRBV9
D: TRBD1
J: TRBJ1-1
DNA: TGTGCCAGCAGCGTAGGGACAGGGGTAGGGATGAACACTGAAGCTTTCTTT
CDR3: CASSVGTGVGMNTEAFF

V: TRBV9
D: TRBD1
J: TRBJ2-7
DNA: TGTGCCAGCAGCTCACCTCTGGGGACAGGGGGCCACGAGCAGTACTTC
CDR3: CASSSPLGTGGHEQYF

V: TRBV7-8
D: NA
J: TRBJ2-7
DNA: TGTGCCAGCACGCGGGCCTTGTCGTCCTACGAGCAGTACTTC
CDR3: CASTRALSSYEQYF

V: TRBV19
D: NA
J: TRBJ1-5
DNA: TGTGCCAGTAGTATGCGTGCGGGGGTGAGCAATCAGCCCCAGCATTTT
CDR3: CASSMRAGVSNQPQHF

V: TRBV28
D: NA
J: TRBJ1-5
DNA: TGTGCCAGCAGTTTCCCAGGGGTCAATCAGCCCCAGCATTTT
CDR3: CASSFPGVNQPQHF

V: TRBV9
D: TRBD1
J: TRBJ2-2
DNA: TGTGCCAGCAGCGCCCGGACAGGGTTGGCCACCGGGGAGCTGTTTTTT
CDR3: CASSARTGLATGELFF